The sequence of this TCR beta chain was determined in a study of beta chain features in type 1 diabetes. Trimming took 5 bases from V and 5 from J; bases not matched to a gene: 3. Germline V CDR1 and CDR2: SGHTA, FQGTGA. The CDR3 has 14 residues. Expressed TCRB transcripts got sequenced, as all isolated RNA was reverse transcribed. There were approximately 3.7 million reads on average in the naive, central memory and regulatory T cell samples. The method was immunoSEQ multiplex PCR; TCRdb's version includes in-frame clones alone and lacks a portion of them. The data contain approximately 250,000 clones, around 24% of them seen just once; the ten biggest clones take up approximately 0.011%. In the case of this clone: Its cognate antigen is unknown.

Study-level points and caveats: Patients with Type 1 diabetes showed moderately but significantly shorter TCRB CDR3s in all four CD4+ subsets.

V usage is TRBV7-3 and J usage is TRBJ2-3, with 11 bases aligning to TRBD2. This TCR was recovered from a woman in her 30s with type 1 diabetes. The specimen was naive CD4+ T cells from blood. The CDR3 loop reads CASSLSGREDTQYF. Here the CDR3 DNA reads TGTGCCAGCAGCCTTAGCGGGAGGGAAGATACGCAGTATTTT. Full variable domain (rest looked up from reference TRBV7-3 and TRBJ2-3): GAGVSQTPSNKVTEKGKYVELRCDPISGHTALYWYRQSLGQGPEFLIYFQGTGAADDSGLPNDRFFAVRPEGSVSTLKIQRTERGDSAVYLCASSLSGREDTQYFGPGTRLTVL.